The 24 T cell receptor beta chains listed next were all sequenced from one sample in a study of OX40 agonist ivuxolimab in advanced cancers. Only in-frame clones appear in the TCRdb table, and some are missing; sequencing was by immunoSEQ multiplex PCR. The table includes about 47,000 clones, around 80% detected once. Sequenced material: CD4+ or CD8+ T cells sorted from blood, taken in a trial of the OX40 agonist ivuxolimab. These receptors all stem from an adult with an advanced solid tumor such as melanoma, head and neck, liver or kidney cancer.

The V gene is TRBV11-3, the J gene TRBJ1-2; D possibly corresponds to TRBD1 (6 bases). The CDR3 contains 13 residues. Trimming removed 6 bases at V and 4 bases at J, with 12 bases between. Germline V CDR1 and CDR2: SGHNT, YENEEA. The CDR3 DNA follows: TGTGCCAGCAGATCGGGGGGCGGCTATGGCTACACCTTC. Translating gives CASRSGGGYGYTF. Complete variable domain (other parts from reference TRBV11-3 and TRBJ1-2): EAGVVQSPRYKIIEKKQPVAFWCNPISGHNTLYWYLQNLGQGPELLIRYENEEAVDDSQLPKDRFSAERLKGVDSTLKIQPAELGDSAVYLCASRSGGGYGYTFGSGTRLTVV.

The chain links TRBV5-5 to TRBJ1-5, with D perhaps TRBD1 (5 bases). The germline V and J ends were trimmed by 0 bases and 4 bases, with 14 bases remaining between them. The CDR3 runs 16 residues. CDR1 and CDR2 (germline): SGHKS, YYEKEE (reference sequence). This CDR3 is CASSLAPGRINQPQHF. The CDR3, as DNA: TGTGCCAGCAGCTTGGCCCCAGGGAGGATTAATCAGCCCCAGCATTTT.

The chain joins TRBV12-5 to TRBJ2-3; 10 nucleotides line up with TRBD2. Germline values: CDR1 LGHNT, CDR2 FRNRAP. The CDR3 contains 18 residues. After removal of 1 base from V and 6 bases from J, the junction contained 13 bases not matched to a gene. DNA of the CDR3: TGTGCTAGTGGTTTGGCTGGCCTGGCTAGCGGGGGCGGGGATACGCAGTATTTT. Protein sequence: CASGLAGLASGGGDTQYF.

The genes are TRBV5-1 and TRBJ2-1, with D uncertain. V was cut by 0 bases and J by 3 bases, with 13 bases left in between. Germline V gene lookup returns CDR1 SGHRS and CDR2 YFSETQ. CDR3 size: 16 residues. The chain's CDR3 is CASSLVGVAHYNEQFF. The CDR3 DNA reads as TGCGCCAGCAGCTTGGTTGGTGTAGCCCACTACAATGAGCAGTTCTTC.

A word on this clone: Relative to the germline gene, one junction end is altered; a read error may explain this. V usage is TRBV5-1 and J usage is TRBJ1-4; 9 positions match TRBD1. The CDR3 is 13 residues long. Looked up from germline, CDR1 is SGHRS and CDR2 is YFSETQ. The CDR3 DNA is TGCGCCAGCAGATTGGACAGGGGTGAAAAACTGTTTTTT. Its translation is CASRLDRGEKLFF.

J is TRBJ1-3 and V is TRBV5-1; maybe TRBD1 (5 bases). Germline CDR1 SGHRS, CDR2 YFSETQ. V was clipped by 0 bases and J by 0 bases, with 13 bases between them. The CDR3 consists of 17 residues. The CDR3 region has the DNA TGCGCCAGCAGCTTGGCTGGCCCGGGGACCTCTGGAAACACCATATATTTT. It specifies CASSLAGPGTSGNTIYF.

The gene calls are TRBV15 and TRBJ2-3; a possible D gene is TRBD1 (5 bases). CDR1 and CDR2 (germline): LNHNV, YYDKDF (reference sequence). The V and J ends lost 0 bases and 1 base respectively, with 5 bases between them. The CDR3 is 14 residues long. The CDR3, as DNA: TGTGCCACCAGCAGAGAAGGGGGCACAGATACGCAGTATTTT. Its protein product is CATSREGGTDTQYF.

The chain has TRBV6-1 and TRBJ1-6; possibly TRBD1 for D (6 bases). Germline V gene lookup returns CDR1 MNHNS and CDR2 SASEGT. CDR3 length equals 15 residues. V was trimmed by 3 bases and J by 3 bases, leaving 9 bases between them. The CDR3 DNA reads as TGTGCCAGCAGTGACGGGGACAACTATAATTCACCCCTCCACTTT. This codes for CASSDGDNYNSPLHF.

The rearrangement uses TRBV2 and TRBJ2-5; D perhaps matches TRBD1 (5 bases). This CDR3 comprises 16 residues. V was shortened by 2 bases and J by 5 bases, with 18 bases between the two germline ends. In germline, CDR1 is SNHLY, CDR2 FYNNEI. Here the CDR3 reads CASSENYGQGQETQYF. CDR3 bases: TGTGCCAGCAGTGAAAATTATGGGCAGGGCCAGGAGACCCAGTACTTC. Using reference TRBV2 and TRBJ2-5 for the parts outside the CDR3, the full variable domain is EPEVTQTPSHQVTQMGQEVILRCVPISNHLYFYWYRQILGQKVEFLVSFYNNEISEKSEIFDDQFSVERPDGSNFTLKIRSTKLEDSAMYFCASSENYGQGQETQYFGPGTRLLVL.

The V call is TRBV12-2, the J call TRBJ2-1; the D segment call TRBD2 is taken from the table without a DNA check. TRBV12-2 is listed as a pseudogene. The CDR3 spans 16 residues. DNA of the CDR3: TGTGCAAGTCGCTTGCGCACTGATCCCCACCACAATGAGCAGTTCTTC. Its translation: CASRLRTDPHHNEQFF.

The V gene is TRBV12-5, the J gene TRBJ1-2; 8 nucleotides align to TRBD1. CDR1 is LGHNT, CDR2 FRNRAP, per germline. The CDR3 is 14 amino acids. Trimming at V came to 4 bases and at J to 6 bases, leaving 7 bases not matched to a gene. CDR3 nucleotides: TGTGCTAGTGGTTCCACATGGACAGGGAATGGCTACACCTTC. It specifies CASGSTWTGNGYTF.

The V call is TRBV7-2, the J call TRBJ2-3; D call uncertain. There are 15 residues in the CDR3. Trimming shortened V by 5 bases and J by 1 base, and 13 bases separated the two germline ends. Germline V gene sequence: CDR1 SGHTA, CDR2 FQGNSA. The CDR3 DNA sequence: TGTGCCAGCAGCCCACCCGGGCTTGGCACAGATACGCAGTATTTT. Protein product: CASSPPGLGTDTQYF.

The rearrangement uses TRBV6-6 and TRBJ2-7; weak D call: TRBD1 (5 bases). Germline-derived CDR1 and CDR2 are MNHNY and SVGAGI (reference sequence). V was pared by 6 bases and J by 6 bases, with 21 bases between. The CDR3 consists of 15 residues. CDR3 bases: TGTGCCAGCAGCTTAAAACCTTCAGGGTTTGGCGAGCAGTACTTC. This codes for CASSLKPSGFGEQYF.

This clone has only a few counts. The chain links TRBV6-6 to TRBJ2-5; D is uncertain. Looked up from germline, CDR1 is MNHNY and CDR2 is SVGAGI (reference sequence). The CDR3 loop spans 13 amino acids. The V end was cut by 0 bases, the J end by 5 bases, with 7 bases between. Here the CDR3 DNA reads TGTGCCAGCAGTTACTCGGCCCGGGAGACCCAGTACTTC. It is translated as CASSYSARETQYF.

The J gene is TRBJ2-7, the V gene TRBV30, with no clear D. This CDR3 is 14 amino acids long. V was shortened by 3 bases and J by 3 bases, with 15 bases between the two germline ends. The V gene's germline CDR1 is GTSNPN and CDR2 SVGIG (reference sequence). CDR3 DNA: TGTGCCTGGAGCGTTAGATGGGGATACTACGAGCAGTACTTC. As protein: CAWSVRWGYYEQYF. The variable domain in full, with the rest retrieved from reference TRBV30 and TRBJ2-7, is SQTIHQWPATLVQPVGSPLSLECTVEGTSNPNLYWYRQAAGRGLQLLFYSVGIGQISSEVPQNLSASRPQDRQFILSSKKLLLSDSGFYLCAWSVRWGYYEQYFGPGTRLTVT.

This clone has a single count. J is TRBJ2-1 and V is TRBV18; TRBD2 aligns across 14 bases. After removal of 3 bases from V and 4 bases from J, the junction contained 8 bases not matched to a gene. Germline CDR1 and CDR2: KGHSH and LQKENI. The CDR3 has 18 residues. The CDR3 is CASSPPGLAGDAYNEQFF. In nucleotides, the CDR3 is TGTGCCAGCTCACCCCCGGGACTAGCGGGAGATGCGTACAATGAGCAGTTCTTC.

The chain employs TRBV7-3 and TRBJ1-5; 7 positions match TRBD1. After removal of 6 bases from V and 0 bases from J, the junction contained 17 bases not matched to a gene. Germline V gene data show CDR1 as SGHTA and CDR2 as FQGTGA. The CDR3 totals 19 residues. The CDR3 is CASSPHLPDRVYSNQPQHF. The DNA of the CDR3 is TGTGCCAGCAGTCCCCATCTCCCCGACAGGGTCTATAGCAATCAGCCCCAGCATTTT.

This rearrangement joins TRBV29-1 to TRBJ2-2; perhaps TRBD2 as D (5 bases). The CDR3 sequence is 14 residues long. Trimming took 4 bases from V and 7 from J, leaving 16 bases between them. Germline V gene data show CDR1 as SQVTM and CDR2 as ANQGSEA. CDR3 region: CSVGSPAGNGELFF. CDR3 coding DNA: TGCAGCGTTGGGTCCCCCGCGGGTAACGGGGAGCTGTTTTTT.

The count of this clone is one. The gene calls are TRBV6-1 and TRBJ2-5; 9 positions agree with TRBD2. Germline-derived CDR1 and CDR2 are MNHNS and SASEGT. The CDR3 is made up of 15 amino acids. The J segment lost 1 base and the V segment lost 6 bases, leaving 6 bases of the junction unmatched. The CDR3 region is CASRREREVQETQYF. The CDR3 coding sequence is TGTGCCAGCAGGCGAGAGCGGGAGGTCCAAGAGACCCAGTACTTC.

The rearrangement uses TRBV11-2 and TRBJ1-2; D unclear. The ends were cut back, 4 bases at V and 2 bases at J, with 17 bases in the middle. The length of the CDR3 is 16 residues. Germline-derived CDR1 and CDR2 are SGHAT and FQNNGV. The CDR3 DNA reads TGTGCCAGCAGCTCCGAGGGAGGCAGGCCGAACTATGGCTACACCTTC. Protein product: CASSSEGGRPNYGYTF.

J is TRBJ1-1 and V is TRBV5-5; 9 positions match TRBD1. The CDR3 sequence is 14 residues long. J lost 6 bases, V lost 1 base, and 4 bases had no gene match. From germline, CDR1 is SGHKS and CDR2 YYEKEE (reference sequence). As DNA, the CDR3 is TGTGCCAGCAGCTTGTCCGGGACAGGGTCTGAAGCTTTCTTT. Its translation is CASSLSGTGSEAFF.

The V call is TRBV27, the J call TRBJ1-1; D might be TRBD1 (5 bases). The CDR3 extends over 14 amino acids. Germline lookup yields CDR1 MNHEY and CDR2 SMNVEV (reference sequence). Trimming took off 3 bases at V and 4 bases at J, with 12 bases between the two ends. The CDR3 bases are TGTGCCAGCAGTTTGGGGGGGATTCCCACTGAAGCTTTCTTT. Translated: CASSLGGIPTEAFF.

The sample holds a few counts of this clone. The DNA of the CDR3 is TGTGCCAGCAGTCCCGGGACAGGGGAGGCTGGCTACACCTTC. This codes for CASSPGTGEAGYTF. The chain couples TRBV7-3 to TRBJ1-2, with 10 positions matching TRBD1. Losses at the gene ends were 6 bases for V and 7 bases for J; bases not matched to a gene: 8. The CDR3 covers 14 residues. Germline V gene sequence: CDR1 SGHTA, CDR2 FQGTGA.

The chain links TRBV2 to TRBJ1-5, with D tentatively TRBD1 (6 bases). Germline V gives CDR1 SNHLY, CDR2 FYNNEI. The CDR3 runs 15 residues. The V end lost 6 bases, the J end lost 0 bases, and 12 bases lay between the germline ends. CDR3 coding DNA: TGTGCCAGCAGGGCAAGACAGGCTAGCAATCAGCCCCAGCATTTT. Translating it yields CASRARQASNQPQHF.